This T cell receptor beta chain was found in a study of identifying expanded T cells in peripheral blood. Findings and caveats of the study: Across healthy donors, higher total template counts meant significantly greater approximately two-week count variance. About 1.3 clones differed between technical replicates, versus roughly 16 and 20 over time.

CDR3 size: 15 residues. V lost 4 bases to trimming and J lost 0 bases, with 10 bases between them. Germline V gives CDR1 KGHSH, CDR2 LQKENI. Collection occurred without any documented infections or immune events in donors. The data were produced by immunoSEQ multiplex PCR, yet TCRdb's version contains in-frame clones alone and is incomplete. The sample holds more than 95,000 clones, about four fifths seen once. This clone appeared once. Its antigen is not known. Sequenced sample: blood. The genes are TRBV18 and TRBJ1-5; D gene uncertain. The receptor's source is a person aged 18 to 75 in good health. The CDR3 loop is CASSQEGHSNQPQHF. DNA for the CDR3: TGTGCCAGCTCACAGGAAGGGCATAGCAATCAGCCCCAGCATTTT.